A selection of T cell receptor beta chains follows, all from one sample in a study of cytomegalovirus exposure and HLA in healthy donors. Sequencing used immunoSEQ multiplex PCR; TCRdb keeps in-frame clones, though not all of them. There are 200,000 or so clones in the sample; more than 80% occur only once, and over 5.5% lies in the top ten. The material sequenced was PBMCs. These receptors all come from a man younger than 30 in good health and CMV-seropositive. CDR3s include the opening cysteine and the closing phenylalanine or tryptophan. A D gene is named only where the DNA matches it firmly. Clone size is given for some rows only: seen once, a few or many times, or a class if the clone is expanded.

clone_size	v_call	d_call	j_call	cdr3_aa	cdr3_nt
-	TRBV5-6	TRBD1	TRBJ2-3	CASSLGTGARAQYF	TGTGCCAGCAGCTTGGGGACAGGAGCTCGAGCGCAGTATTTT
-	TRBV15	-	TRBJ2-7	CATSRTGLNYEQYF	TGTGCCACCAGCAGAACAGGGCTGAACTACGAGCAGTACTTC
-	TRBV29-1	TRBD2	TRBJ2-5	CSVGLAGVGETQYF	TGCAGCGTTGGACTAGCGGGAGTAGGAGAGACCCAGTACTTC
-	TRBV2	-	TRBJ2-5	CASKGEPQETQYF	TGTGCCAGCAAGGGGGAACCGCAAGAGACCCAGTACTTC
-	TRBV6-5	-	TRBJ1-3	CASSSRTGNTIYF	TGTGCCAGCAGCTCTAGGACTGGAAACACCATATATTTT
few	TRBV6-5	TRBD2	TRBJ2-1	CASRREGPSYNEQFF	TGTGCCAGCAGACGGGAGGGCCCATCGTACAATGAGCAGTTCTTC
-	TRBV10-3	TRBD1	TRBJ2-5	CAISGHSGQGAEETQYF	TGTGCCATCAGTGGTCACTCGGGACAGGGGGCCGAGGAGACCCAGTACTTC
-	TRBV6-5	-	TRBJ2-3	CASSLGWTSTDTQYF	TGTGCCAGCAGCTTAGGGTGGACTAGCACAGATACGCAGTATTTT
-	TRBV15	TRBD1	TRBJ2-7	CATSRGDLGTGGHEQYF	TGTGCCACCAGCAGAGGGGATCTAGGGACAGGGGGGCACGAGCAGTACTTC
-	TRBV19	-	TRBJ2-1	CATNRVGSEQFF	TGTGCCACTAATCGAGTGGGGAGTGAGCAGTTCTTC
-	TRBV30	TRBD1	TRBJ2-4	CAWGGRDSKNIQYF	TGTGCCTGGGGGGGCCGGGACAGCAAAAACATTCAGTACTTC
-	TRBV2	TRBD2	TRBJ2-1	CASSEASPLAESYNEQFF	TGTGCCAGCAGTGAAGCCTCCCCACTAGCGGAGTCCTACAATGAGCAGTTCTTC
-	TRBV5-6	TRBD2	TRBJ2-5	CASSSSGNQETQYF	TGTGCCAGCAGCTCTAGCGGGAACCAAGAGACCCAGTACTTC
few	TRBV15	-	TRBJ1-1	CATSRFGEGGDGTEAFF	TGTGCCACCAGCAGGTTCGGGGAGGGCGGAGACGGCACTGAAGCTTTCTTT
-	TRBV6-1	-	TRBJ1-2	CASRETRTNYGYTF	TGTGCCAGCAGAGAGACTCGAACTAACTATGGCTACACCTTC
-	TRBV5-4	TRBD1	TRBJ2-2	CASSSRQGARGTGELFF	TGTGCCAGCAGCTCCCGACAGGGGGCGCGGGGTACCGGGGAGCTGTTTTTT
-	TRBV29-1	-	TRBJ2-1	CSVEQRPYNEQFF	TGCAGCGTTGAGCAGCGCCCCTACAATGAGCAGTTCTTC
-	TRBV7-9	TRBD2	TRBJ2-1	CASSLSGTLNEQFF	TGTGCCAGCAGCTTAAGCGGGACGTTGAATGAGCAGTTCTTC
-	TRBV25-1	TRBD1	TRBJ2-7	CASSVRTGPLEQYF	TGTGCCAGCAGTGTCAGGACAGGGCCCCTCGAGCAGTACTTC
-	TRBV7-8	TRBD2	TRBJ2-1	CASSVTSGRAYEQFF	TGTGCCAGCAGCGTGACTAGCGGGAGGGCCTATGAGCAGTTCTTC
-	TRBV28	TRBD1	TRBJ1-1	CALGQAGTEAFF	TGTGCCCTCGGACAGGCGGGGACTGAAGCTTTCTTT
once	TRBV5-6	TRBD2	TRBJ2-7	CASSLWEREKREQYF	TGTGCCAGCAGCTTGTGGGAGCGGGAGAAACGCGAGCAGTACTTC
-	TRBV28	-	TRBJ2-7	CASSPVGSRQGGGRSYEQYF	TGTGCCAGCAGTCCCGTAGGATCCCGGCAAGGGGGCGGGAGGTCCTACGAGCAGTACTTC
-	TRBV19	-	TRBJ2-7	CASSNSGRTYEQYF	TGTGCCAGTAGTAATTCCGGCAGGACCTACGAGCAGTACTTC
many	TRBV6-6	TRBD2	TRBJ2-1	CASSYREGPYEQFF	TGTGCCAGCAGTTACAGGGAGGGCCCCTATGAGCAGTTCTTC
-	TRBV27	TRBD1	TRBJ2-7	CASSYFRQGDYEQYF	TGTGCCAGCAGTTATTTTAGACAGGGTGACTACGAGCAGTACTTC
-	TRBV7-2	-	TRBJ2-7	CASSATFSYEQYF	TGTGCCAGCAGCGCGACTTTCTCCTACGAGCAGTACTTC
once	TRBV10-3	-	TRBJ1-4	CAISESMGQVGEKLFF	TGTGCCATCAGTGAGTCGATGGGACAAGTGGGAGAAAAACTGTTTTTT
-	TRBV7-2	-	TRBJ2-3	CASSPDWIDTQYF	TGTGCCAGCAGCCCAGACTGGATAGATACGCAGTATTTT
-	TRBV29-1	TRBD2	TRBJ2-3	CSVSLAATDTQYF	TGCAGCGTTTCACTAGCGGCCACAGATACGCAGTATTTT
-	TRBV27	TRBD1	TRBJ2-5	CASSLGTGGFYQETQYF	TGTGCCAGCAGTTTGGGGACAGGAGGATTCTACCAAGAGACCCAGTACTTC
-	TRBV4-3	TRBD2	TRBJ2-7	CASSQREGSSYEQYF	TGCGCCAGCAGCCAGCGGGAGGGGAGCTCCTACGAGCAGTACTTC
few	TRBV2	TRBD1	TRBJ2-7	CASSPGQALEQYF	TGTGCCAGCAGCCCGGGACAGGCTCTCGAGCAGTACTTC
-	TRBV4-3	TRBD2	TRBJ2-7	CASSQGTSYEQYF	TGCGCCAGCAGCCAAGGGACTAGCTACGAGCAGTACTTC
-	TRBV4-2	-	TRBJ2-2	CASREAGELFF	TGTGCCAGCAGGGAGGCCGGGGAGCTGTTTTTT
-	TRBV4-3	-	TRBJ2-1	CASSHALSGDNEQFF	TGCGCCAGCAGCCACGCCCTGAGCGGTGACAATGAGCAGTTCTTC
-	TRBV29-1	-	TRBJ1-1	CSVTDTEAFF	TGCAGCGTCACGGACACTGAAGCTTTCTTT
few	TRBV7-3	-	TRBJ2-5	CASSFLSRLGALQETQYF	TGTGCCAGCAGCTTCCTCTCCCGACTTGGAGCGCTTCAAGAGACCCAGTACTTC
-	TRBV27	TRBD1	TRBJ2-1	CASSLGQGGYNEQFF	TGTGCCAGCAGTTTGGGACAGGGGGGCTACAATGAGCAGTTCTTC
few	TRBV27	-	TRBJ2-3	CASSLPSKSRSTDTQYF	TGTGCCAGCAGTTTACCTTCAAAGAGTCGTAGCACAGATACGCAGTATTTT
-	TRBV6-5	-	TRBJ2-4	CASSYQTRLPNIQYF	TGTGCCAGCAGTTACCAGACTAGGCTTCCCAACATTCAGTACTTC
-	TRBV10-3	-	TRBJ2-3	CAITYGRGATDTQYF	TGTGCCATCACCTACGGAAGGGGCGCGACAGATACGCAGTATTTT
-	TRBV6-6	-	TRBJ2-7	CASSLSGEQYF	TGTGCCAGCAGTCTTAGCGGCGAGCAGTACTTC
-	TRBV27	-	TRBJ2-5	CASSLFGLETQYF	TGTGCCAGCAGTTTATTCGGGTTAGAGACCCAGTACTTC
-	TRBV5-1	-	TRBJ2-7	CASSLGAAYEQYF	TGCGCCAGCAGCTTAGGGGCGGCCTACGAGCAGTACTTC
-	TRBV7-3	-	TRBJ2-5	CASSQGVAGPGETQYF	TGTGCCAGCAGCCAGGGGGTAGCGGGGCCTGGGGAGACCCAGTACTTC
-	TRBV14	TRBD2	TRBJ2-7	CASSRRLAGSEQYF	TGTGCCAGCAGCCGAAGACTAGCGGGATCCGAGCAGTACTTC
-	TRBV30	TRBD2	TRBJ2-1	CAWRRGLAVYNEQFF	TGTGCCTGGAGGAGGGGACTAGCGGTCTACAATGAGCAGTTCTTC